This entry lists 27 T cell receptor beta chains sequenced from one sample in a study of blood T cell repertoires in COVID-19 (dated by TCRdb to the early 2020s). The library was made by the immunoSEQ multiplex PCR assay. TCRdb retrieved this table from immuneACCESS and kept in-frame rearrangements only. Not all clones are present; in checked studies, unresolved V genes account for under half, and no reason is known for the remainder. This sample is represented by about 150,000 clones; roughly 84% of them were singletons. About 11% of the sample comes from the top ten. The sequencing sample was made of peripheral blood. The receptors originated from a man in his 70s with active or convalescent COVID-19.

This clone was seen only a few times. The J gene is TRBJ1-2, the V gene TRBV6-5; 7 bases are shared with TRBD1. V shed 4 bases and J 5 bases; nucleotides not matched to a gene: 7. CDR1 and CDR2 (germline): MNHEY, SVGAGI. CDR3 length equals 14 residues. CDR3 protein: CASSSPGQRYGYTF. The CDR3 DNA sequence: TGTGCCAGCAGTTCCCCGGGACAGCGGTATGGCTACACCTTC.

The V call is TRBV14, the J call TRBJ2-1, with 7 positions matching TRBD2. This CDR3 comprises 17 residues. The germline CDR1 and CDR2 sequences are SGHDN and FVKESK. The V gene end was trimmed by 0 bases and the J gene end by 4 bases; junction bases not matched to a gene: 9. The CDR3 here is CASSQEASGRFYNEQFF. CDR3 in DNA: TGTGCCAGCAGCCAAGAAGCGTCCGGGAGGTTTTACAATGAGCAGTTCTTC.

The chain employs TRBV7-9 and TRBJ2-1, with a weak D call TRBD1 (6 bases). This CDR3 region has 13 residues. Trimming took off 3 bases at V and 9 bases at J, with 12 bases between the two ends. Per germline, CDR1 SEHNR and CDR2 FQNEAQ (reference sequence). The CDR3 spells CASSFVPGAEQFF. Here the CDR3 DNA reads TGTGCCAGCAGCTTTGTCCCAGGGGCTGAGCAGTTCTTC.

This clone was recorded once. This chain uses TRBV28 with TRBJ1-2; possible D gene TRBD1, 6 bases. The CDR3 is 17 residues long. Germline loops: CDR1 MDHEN, CDR2 SYDVKM. Trimming pared 2 bases from V and 7 bases from J, leaving 23 bases between. The CDR3 sequence: CASSLKSGGRLLVGYTF. The CDR3 DNA sequence: TGTGCCAGCAGTTTAAAAAGCGGGGGGCGCCTTTTGGTTGGCTACACCTTC.

The gene calls are TRBV5-1 and TRBJ2-7; 8 bases map to TRBD2. J lost 6 bases, V lost 5 bases, and 25 bases had no gene match. Germline-derived CDR1 and CDR2 are SGHRS and YFSETQ. The CDR3 is 19 amino acids. CDR3 DNA: TGCGCCAGCAGTGCCTCCGGGACGGGGAGTTGGGGCCGGGAGGGCGAGCAGTACTTC. Translated: CASSASGTGSWGREGEQYF.

The chain couples TRBV29-1 to TRBJ2-5; a weak D match, TRBD2 (6 bases). The CDR3 is 15 amino acids. V lost 3 bases and J lost 5, with 19 bases in between. The germline CDR1 and CDR2 sequences are SQVTM and ANQGSEA. The CDR3 reads CSVEGTRETWETQYF. In DNA form, the CDR3 reads TGCAGCGTTGAGGGCACACGGGAGACGTGGGAGACCCAGTACTTC.

The chain combines TRBV29-1 with TRBJ2-3, with D tentatively TRBD2 (6 bases). Germline V gene sequence: CDR1 SQVTM, CDR2 ANQGSEA. This CDR3 comprises 12 residues. Trimming left V 4 bases short and J 2 bases short, with 7 bases between. The CDR3, as DNA: TGCAGCGTTGTGGGACTCACAGATACGCAGTATTTT. It encodes CSVVGLTDTQYF.

The CDR3 sequence: CASSVARNTDTQYF. The CDR3, as DNA: TGTGCCAGCAGTGTGGCGAGGAACACAGATACGCAGTATTTT. The genes are TRBV2 and TRBJ2-3; D unclear. CDR3 length: 14 amino acids. Germline V gene data show CDR1 as SNHLY and CDR2 as FYNNEI. V shed 4 bases and J shed 2 bases, with 10 bases lying between them.

V and J are TRBV9 and TRBJ2-1, with TRBD1 matching over 7 bases. Losses at the gene ends were 3 bases for V and 6 bases for J; bases not matched to a gene: 12. Germline-derived CDR1 and CDR2 are SGDLS and YYNGEE. CDR3 length equals 16 residues. In nucleotides, the CDR3 is TGTGCCAGCAGCGATAAGGGACAGCCCCTCGGCAATGAGCAGTTCTTC. This gives the protein CASSDKGQPLGNEQFF.

This chain uses TRBV19 with TRBJ1-2; 7 nucleotides align to TRBD1. V lost 4 bases and J lost 2; bases outside the gene matches: 4. Germline CDR1 reads LNHDA; CDR2 reads SQIVND (reference sequence). The CDR3 consists of 14 residues. This CDR3 reads CASSRDSKNYGYTF. CDR3 sequence (DNA): TGTGCCAGTAGTAGGGACAGTAAAAACTATGGCTACACCTTC.

Comment on this clone: The sample holds other DNA sequences that translate to the same CDR3. This rearrangement joins TRBV28 to TRBJ1-2, with D uncertain. The CDR3 is 12 residues long. Germline values: CDR1 MDHEN, CDR2 SYDVKM. The V end was cut by 6 bases, the J end by 5 bases, with 10 bases between. CDR3 region: CASSQTGYGYTF. The CDR3 DNA follows: TGTGCCAGCAGCCAGACGGGTTATGGCTACACCTTC.

V gene TRBV19 combines with J gene TRBJ1-5, with 10 bases lining up with TRBD1. Looked up from germline, CDR1 is LNHDA and CDR2 is SQIVND (reference sequence). The length of the CDR3 is 15 residues. Losses at the gene ends were 4 bases for V and 4 bases for J; bases not matched to a gene: 4. The DNA for the CDR3 is TGTGCCAGTAGTAGGGGACAGGGGATTAATCAGCCCCAGCATTTT. The encoded protein is CASSRGQGINQPQHF.

The rearrangement links TRBV6-6 to TRBJ1-1; D possibly corresponds to TRBD1 (6 bases). Trimming cost V 7 bases and J 3 bases, with 15 bases left between them. This CDR3 contains 14 residues. CDR1 and CDR2 from the germline V gene are MNHNY and SVGAGI (reference sequence). The CDR3 bases are TGTGCCAGCATCCCGGGAGGGGGTGACACTGAAGCTTTCTTT. This translates into CASIPGGGDTEAFF.

This rearrangement joins TRBV6-6 to TRBJ1-5; 7 bases line up with TRBD1. Per the germline V gene, CDR1 is MNHNY and CDR2 is SVGAGI (reference sequence). The CDR3 loop spans 15 amino acids. The ends lost 10 bases at V and 0 bases at J; junction bases unmatched: 9. The CDR3 nucleotides are TGTGCCACCCTGACAGGGCCAAATAGCAATCAGCCCCAGCATTTT. As protein: CATLTGPNSNQPQHF.

The genes are TRBV19 and TRBJ1-5; D might be TRBD1 (6 bases). This CDR3 contains 16 residues. V lost 3 bases and J lost 3, with 15 bases in between. Per germline, CDR1 LNHDA and CDR2 SQIVND (reference sequence). The CDR3 coding sequence is TGTGCCAGTAGTATTGTTGAAGACAGGCTCAATCAGCCCCAGCATTTT. This translates into CASSIVEDRLNQPQHF.

The V gene is TRBV28, the J gene TRBJ1-3; TRBD1 matches at 8 bases. Germline V gives CDR1 MDHEN, CDR2 SYDVKM. The ends lost 5 bases at V and 2 bases at J; junction bases unmatched: 14. The CDR3 sequence is 18 residues long. CDR3 region: CASSLGQGRRETGNTIYF. In DNA form, the CDR3 reads TGTGCCAGCAGTCTCGGACAGGGTCGCCGAGAAACTGGAAACACCATATATTTT.

The rearrangement uses TRBV2 and TRBJ2-7, with 9 bases matching TRBD1. This CDR3 is built from 14 residues. From germline, CDR1 is SNHLY and CDR2 FYNNEI. Trimming took 8 bases from V and 3 from J; bases not matched to a gene: 8. The CDR3 is CASSSPGQGYEQYF. The CDR3 DNA is TGTGCCAGCTCTTCTCCGGGACAGGGCTACGAGCAGTACTTC.

The rearrangement uses TRBV4-1 and TRBJ1-2; D is perhaps TRBD1 (6 bases). V dropped 4 bases and J dropped 4 bases, with 22 bases sitting between them. The CDR3 has 17 residues. Looked up from germline, CDR1 is MGHRA and CDR2 is YSYEKL. DNA of the CDR3: TGCGCCAGCAGCCCTAGGACAGTTGGGGGGGTTGGCTATGGCTACACCTTC. It translates to CASSPRTVGGVGYGYTF.

This rearrangement joins TRBV7-2 to TRBJ2-1, with 8 bases aligning to TRBD2. This CDR3 is 16 amino acids long. From germline, CDR1 is SGHTA and CDR2 FQGNSA. Trimming took 1 base from V and 2 from J; bases not matched to a gene: 4. The CDR3 region has the DNA TGTGCCAGCAGCTTAGGATCGGGACTAGCCTACAATGAGCAGTTCTTC. Its protein is CASSLGSGLAYNEQFF.

This chain joins TRBV5-5 and TRBJ2-3, with TRBD2 identical over 12 bases. V was pared by 4 bases and J by 2 bases, with 8 bases of the junction left unmatched. The CDR3 contains 17 residues. Germline loops: CDR1 SGHKS, CDR2 YYEKEE (reference sequence). CDR3 sequence: CASSVATSGGHTDTQYF. The CDR3 coding sequence is TGTGCCAGCAGCGTAGCTACTAGCGGGGGGCACACAGATACGCAGTATTTT.

The V call is TRBV9, the J call TRBJ1-3, with D possibly matching TRBD1 (6 bases). Per the germline V gene, CDR1 is SGDLS and CDR2 is YYNGEE. Trimming left V 5 bases short and J 4 bases short, with 13 bases between. There are 14 residues in the CDR3. The CDR3, as DNA: TGTGCCAGCAGGCCAGGGGATCCGGGAAACACCATATATTTT. Its translation: CASRPGDPGNTIYF.

The CDR3 coding sequence is TGTGCCAGCAGCAGTCGACAGGAGGAACCGCAGTACTTC. The encoded protein is CASSSRQEEPQYF. The gene calls are TRBV6-5 and TRBJ2-7, with D possibly being TRBD1 (6 bases). The CDR3 has 13 amino acids. Germline-derived CDR1 and CDR2 are MNHEY and SVGAGI. Trimming removed 6 bases at V and 9 bases at J, with 18 bases between.

The chain has TRBV7-2 and TRBJ2-1; 8 nucleotides match TRBD2. This CDR3 has 17 amino acids. The ends lost 5 bases at V and 7 bases at J; junction bases unmatched: 16. Germline V gene data show CDR1 as SGHTA and CDR2 as FQGNSA. The CDR3 DNA reads as TGTGCCAGCAGCACCCTTGCCGGGGGGGGTCGGGCAAATGAGCAGTTCTTC. Residues: CASSTLAGGGRANEQFF.

V is TRBV2 and J is TRBJ2-5; 7 bases are shared with TRBD1. Germline-derived CDR1 and CDR2 are SNHLY and FYNNEI. The CDR3 is made up of 16 amino acids. V shed 3 bases, J shed 3 bases, and the junction held 10 bases outside the gene matches. The CDR3 DNA reads TGTGCCAGCAGTGATCCGGGACAGACCATAGAAGAGACCCAGTACTTC. It specifies CASSDPGQTIEETQYF.

This chain links TRBV5-1 with TRBJ2-1; TRBD1 matches at 9 bases. V lost 3 bases and J lost 7; bases outside the gene matches: 14. Germline lookup yields CDR1 SGHRS and CDR2 YFSETQ. This CDR3 region has 17 residues. The CDR3 bases are TGCGCCAGCAGCTGGGGGAATGCGGGACAGGGTACTAATGAGCAGTTCTTC. It translates to CASSWGNAGQGTNEQFF.

Note on this clone: This same CDR3 is encoded by further DNA sequences in the sample. The rearrangement joins TRBV6-2 or TRBV6-3 to TRBJ1-2; the D is unclear. The CDR3 has 14 residues. Per the germline V gene, CDR1 is MNHEY and CDR2 is SVGEGT. Deletions cut 0 bases from V and 4 bases from J, with 9 bases between. The DNA of the CDR3 is TGTGCCAGCAGTTACTCGACTGGTGGCTATGGCTACACCTTC. Residues: CASSYSTGGYGYTF.

The genes are TRBV7-9 and TRBJ2-7; tentatively, D is TRBD1 (6 bases). The V gene lost 5 bases and the J gene lost 4 bases, with 9 bases spanning the gap. Germline CDR1 SEHNR, CDR2 FQNEAQ (reference sequence). The CDR3 is made up of 12 amino acids. CDR3 amino acids: CASSTQGYEQYF. The CDR3 DNA follows: TGTGCCAGCAGCACACAGGGTTACGAGCAGTACTTC.